Listed here are 29 T cell receptor beta chains from one sample, sequenced in a study of T cells after yellow fever vaccination. TCRdb re-called the 5' RACE reads through MiXCR, storing one row per CDR3 protein. The profile shows hundreds of thousands of distinct CDR3 sequences, less than 20% of them singletons. The specimen was PBMCs, collected 5 days after the first yellow fever vaccination. These TCRs come from a man in his late teens or twenties who received the YFV17D yellow fever vaccine.

This clonotype was seen more than once but under ten times. The chain recombines TRBV6-6 with TRBJ1-1, with no clear D. In germline, CDR1 is MNHNY, CDR2 SVGAGI (reference sequence). This CDR3 has 13 amino acids. The chain's CDR3 is CATIRNGGTEAFF. The CDR3, as DNA: TGTGCGACAATTAGGAATGGAGGGACTGAAGCTTTCTTT.

This chain connects TRBV20-1 to TRBJ2-2, with D perhaps matching TRBD1 (5 bases). CDR1 and CDR2 (germline): DFQATT, SNEGSKA (reference sequence). Trimming took off 2 bases at V and 0 bases at J, with 13 bases between the two ends. This CDR3 is built from 16 residues. CDR3 sequence (DNA): TGCAGTGCTAGATCCCTGACAGCCACGAACACCGGGGAGCTGTTTTTT. This sequence encodes CSARSLTATNTGELFF.

This clonotype appeared a few times. V gene TRBV20-1 combines with J gene TRBJ2-1; D might be TRBD1 (6 bases). Trimming cost V 0 bases and J 7 bases, with 13 bases left between them. The germline gives CDR1 DFQATT, CDR2 SNEGSKA (reference sequence). The CDR3 contains 14 residues. The CDR3 sequence is CSARDDHRVNEQFF. The CDR3 DNA is TGCAGTGCTAGAGATGACCACAGGGTAAATGAGCAGTTCTTC.

The CDR3 region has the DNA TGCGCCAGCAACCGGATCGCGAATGAAAAACTGTTTTTT. It yields the protein CASNRIANEKLFF. The rearrangement links TRBV4-1 to TRBJ1-4; D remains ambiguous. The CDR3 length is 13 residues. From germline, CDR1 is MGHRA and CDR2 YSYEKL. V dropped 7 bases and J dropped 5 bases, with 11 bases sitting between them.

V and J are TRBV7-2 and TRBJ2-1; TRBD2 might be the D (7 bases). Looked up from germline, CDR1 is SGHTA and CDR2 is FQGNSA. The CDR3 sequence is 16 residues long. The ends were cut back, 6 bases at V and 4 bases at J, with 19 bases in the middle. In DNA form, the CDR3 reads TGTGCCAGCAGTTCCGAGGGGGGGACCCGATACAATGAGCAGTTCTTC. Protein sequence: CASSSEGGTRYNEQFF.

CDR3 nucleotide sequence: TGTGCCAGCTCGACGACAGTGAATCAGCCCCAGCATTTT. This gives the protein CASSTTVNQPQHF. The chain combines TRBV18 with TRBJ1-5, with a tentative D call TRBD1 (5 bases). The germline V gene encodes CDR1 KGHSH and CDR2 LQKENI. The V and J ends lost 6 bases and 4 bases respectively, with 10 bases between them. The CDR3 spans 13 residues.

The chain recombines TRBV12-3 or TRBV12-4 with TRBJ2-1; D possibly matches TRBD1 or TRBD2 (6 bases each). Trimming cost V 8 bases and J 12 bases, with 14 bases left between them. The CDR3 is 11 residues long. The CDR3 DNA sequence: TGTGCCAGCTCATCCAGGGGAGGGCAGTTCTTC. Amino acids: CASSSRGGQFF.

This clonotype was recorded a few times. The J gene is TRBJ2-6, the V gene TRBV4-1, with no clear D. The CDR3 has 17 residues. In germline, CDR1 is MGHRA, CDR2 YSYEKL. V lost 0 bases and J lost 2, with 11 bases in between. CDR3 sequence reads: CASSQESRVPGANVLTF. DNA for the CDR3: TGCGCCAGCAGCCAAGAGTCAAGGGTGCCTGGGGCCAACGTCCTGACTTTC.

This chain joins TRBV10-3 and TRBJ2-1, with D perhaps matching TRBD2 (6 bases). The CDR3 length is 16 residues. Between the trimmed V and J ends, which lost 7 bases and 0 bases, there was a span of 16 bases. Germline V lookup: CDR1 ENHRY, CDR2 SYGVKD. The DNA for the CDR3 is TGTGCCATCACGAGTCGGGGGTCAGGCTCCTACAATGAGCAGTTCTTC. As protein: CAITSRGSGSYNEQFF.

The chain employs TRBV7-2 and TRBJ1-4, with 7 bases aligning to TRBD1. Germline trimming cut 9 bases from V and 4 bases from J; bases unmatched to any gene: 8. This CDR3 is 14 amino acids long. The germline V gene has CDR1 SGHTA and CDR2 FQGNSA. The CDR3 bases are TGTGCCAGTAAGGGGGCTCTCTATAATGAAAAACTGTTTTTT. Protein: CASKGALYNEKLFF.

This chain uses TRBV3-1 with TRBJ2-3, with TRBD2 matching 12 bases. CDR3 size: 16 residues. Germline-derived CDR1 and CDR2 are LGHDT and YNNKEL (reference sequence). After removal of 1 base from V and 13 bases from J, the junction contained 12 bases not matched to a gene. The CDR3 DNA reads TGTGCCAGCAGCCAAGGACCTAGCGGGGGGGCCTTAACGGAGTATTTT. Its protein product is CASSQGPSGGALTEYF.

The chain couples TRBV6-5 to TRBJ2-3, with TRBD2 matching 9 bases. In germline, CDR1 is MNHEY, CDR2 SVGAGI. Trimming cost V 2 bases and J 2 bases; bases outside gene matches: 8. This CDR3 spans 17 amino acids. CDR3 nucleotide sequence: TGTGCCAGCAGTTACGGGAGGCTAGCGGGGCTCACAGATACGCAGTATTTT. This encodes CASSYGRLAGLTDTQYF.

This clonotype appeared a few times. The rearrangement joins TRBV5-1 to TRBJ2-1, with 9 positions matching TRBD2. The trim removed 7 bases at V and 3 bases at J, leaving 5 bases unmatched. The germline V gene has CDR1 SGHRS and CDR2 YFSETQ. The CDR3 is 14 residues long. The CDR3 bases are TGCGCCAGCGGCGGGGGGGTTGGCTACAATGAGCAGTTCTTC. It codes for CASGGGVGYNEQFF.

This CDR3 is CASSSLSSGGQDEQFF. CDR3 nucleotide sequence: TGTGCCAGCAGTTCATTATCTAGCGGGGGTCAGGATGAGCAGTTCTTC. The chain uses TRBV28 and TRBJ2-1, with 10 bases matching TRBD2. The V gene's germline CDR1 is MDHEN and CDR2 SYDVKM. The CDR3 has 16 residues. J was trimmed by 8 bases and V by 4 bases; bases with no gene match: 11.

This clonotype was observed a few times. The chain employs TRBV7-9 and TRBJ2-2; no clear D. From germline, CDR1 is SEHNR and CDR2 FQNEAQ (reference sequence). The CDR3 is made up of 14 amino acids. Trimming left V 3 bases short and J 1 base short, with 6 bases between. CDR3 in DNA: TGTGCCAGCAGCTTTACGGAGAACACCGGGGAGCTGTTTTTT. Protein sequence: CASSFTENTGELFF.

The CDR3 region is CASSPPGRTADTQYF. The CDR3 DNA reads as TGTGCCAGCAGCCCCCCCGGACGGACAGCAGATACGCAGTATTTT. This chain uses TRBV7-9 with TRBJ2-3; D may be TRBD1 (6 bases). In germline, CDR1 is SEHNR, CDR2 FQNEAQ (reference sequence). Between the trimmed V and J ends, which lost 5 bases and 4 bases, there was a span of 16 bases. This CDR3 is built from 15 residues.

This clonotype appeared a few times. The chain has TRBV27 and TRBJ1-2, with TRBD1 identical over 9 bases. This CDR3 has 14 residues. The trim removed 3 bases at V and 8 bases at J, leaving 7 bases unmatched. Looked up from germline, CDR1 is MNHEY and CDR2 is SMNVEV (reference sequence). CDR3 DNA: TGTGCCAGCAGTTTTACAGGGGGCGGAGACGGCTACACCTTC. It specifies CASSFTGGGDGYTF.

The rearrangement joins TRBV27 to TRBJ2-1; a weak D match, TRBD1 (6 bases). The CDR3 consists of 13 residues. Trimming took off 5 bases at V and 6 bases at J, with 11 bases between the two ends. Germline CDR1 MNHEY, CDR2 SMNVEV (reference sequence). CDR3 sequence: CASSAWTVNEQFF. In DNA, the CDR3 is TGTGCCAGCAGTGCGTGGACAGTCAATGAGCAGTTCTTC.

The chain links TRBV20-1 to TRBJ1-3; 9 bases align to TRBD1. After removal of 5 bases from V and 4 bases from J, the junction contained 3 bases not matched to a gene. Germline CDR1 is DFQATT and CDR2 is SNEGSKA (reference sequence). The CDR3 covers 13 residues. The CDR3 region has the DNA TGCAGTGCTCTTGGACAGGGGGGAAACACCATATATTTT. Translation: CSALGQGGNTIYF.

V usage is TRBV4-3 and J usage is TRBJ2-7; D perhaps matches TRBD1 (6 bases). There are 14 residues in the CDR3. Per the germline V gene, CDR1 is LGHNA and CDR2 is YSLEER. V shed 5 bases and J shed 2 bases, with 13 bases lying between them. The CDR3 reads CASSYGTLTYEQYF. CDR3 nucleotide sequence: TGCGCCAGCAGCTATGGGACACTGACCTACGAGCAGTACTTC.

The chain has TRBV29-1 and TRBJ2-1; the D gene is possibly TRBD2 (6 bases). Per the germline V gene, CDR1 is SQVTM and CDR2 is ANQGSEA. The V end was cut by 7 bases, the J end by 4 bases, with 14 bases between. The CDR3 is 13 residues long. Written as DNA, the CDR3 is TGCAGCGCCGGGGCTGGGGGGTACAATGAGCAGTTCTTC. This sequence encodes CSAGAGGYNEQFF.

In its sample, this clonotype was seen a few times. The chain recombines TRBV6-2 or TRBV6-3 with TRBJ2-7, with D hard to call. The CDR3 is made up of 12 amino acids. CDR1 and CDR2 from the germline V gene are MNHEY and SVGEGT. V was shortened by 5 bases and J by 3 bases, with 8 bases between the two germline ends. The CDR3 coding sequence is TGTGCCAGCAGTGTTGGGTACTACGAGCAGTACGTC. It translates to CASSVGYYEQYV.

This sequence joins TRBV28 and TRBJ2-7, with D unresolved. Per germline, CDR1 MDHEN and CDR2 SYDVKM. Trimming shortened V by 5 bases and J by 1 base, and 15 bases separated the two germline ends. The CDR3 has 15 amino acids. CDR3 region: CASSREPLGSYEQYV. The CDR3 DNA reads as TGTGCCAGCAGTCGCGAGCCCCTTGGATCCTACGAGCAGTACGTC.

The rearrangement uses TRBV6-5 and TRBJ1-4, with D possibly TRBD1 on 5 matching bases. Trimming left V 0 bases short and J 5 bases short, with 16 bases between. The CDR3 length is 17 residues. Germline assignment: CDR1 MNHEY and CDR2 SVGAGI. CDR3 sequence reads: CASSYSPGTDSNEKLFF. The CDR3 DNA reads TGTGCCAGCAGTTACTCGCCCGGGACGGATTCAAATGAAAAACTGTTTTTT.

This clonotype occurred a few times. This chain links TRBV18 with TRBJ2-7; tentatively, D is TRBD1 or TRBD2 (5 bases each). CDR3 length: 14 amino acids. Germline CDR1 is KGHSH and CDR2 is LQKENI. V was clipped by 1 base and J by 4 bases, with 11 bases between them. Here the CDR3 reads CASSPRAGAYEQYF. The CDR3 bases are TGTGCCAGCTCACCACGGGCCGGGGCTTACGAGCAGTACTTC.

This chain connects TRBV7-9 to TRBJ2-3; weak D call: TRBD1 (6 bases). V lost 5 bases and J 0 bases, leaving 15 bases between the germline ends. The CDR3 totals 16 residues. Germline V gene data show CDR1 as SEHNR and CDR2 as FQNEAQ (reference sequence). The CDR3: CASSQSRGFSTDTQYF. The CDR3 DNA reads as TGTGCCAGCAGCCAAAGCAGGGGATTCAGCACAGATACGCAGTATTTT. Full variable domain (outside the CDR3, taken from reference TRBV7-9 and TRBJ2-3): DTGVSQNPRHKITKRGQNVTFRCDPISEHNRLYWYRQTLGQGPEFLTYFQNEAQLEKSRLLSDRFSAERPKGSFSTLEIQRTEQGDSAMYLCASSQSRGFSTDTQYFGPGTRLTVL.

This clonotype turned up a few times. V gene TRBV11-2 combines with J gene TRBJ2-3; D is ambiguous. CDR1 and CDR2 (germline): SGHAT, FQNNGV. The CDR3 spans 15 residues. Trimming stripped 8 bases from V and 0 bases from J, with 15 bases between. The CDR3 DNA reads as TGTGCCAGCGCTCATCGGCGGTCTAGCACAGATACGCAGTATTTT. Translated: CASAHRRSSTDTQYF.

The chain has TRBV5-1 and TRBJ2-5; TRBD1 might be the D (6 bases). CDR3 length: 15 amino acids. Germline lookup yields CDR1 SGHRS and CDR2 YFSETQ. The germline V and J ends were trimmed by 2 bases and 3 bases, with 14 bases remaining between them. Here the CDR3 DNA reads TGCGCCAGCAGCTTATCAGGGGTCGATGAAGAGACCCAGTACTTC. Protein product: CASSLSGVDEETQYF.

This clonotype has at least ten counts. The gene calls are TRBV9 and TRBJ2-7; D ambiguous. Trimming shortened V by 4 bases and J by 0 bases, and 11 bases separated the two germline ends. Germline V CDR1 and CDR2: SGDLS, YYNGEE. The CDR3 length is 14 residues. This CDR3 is CASSFSSSSYEQYF. CDR3 nucleotides: TGTGCCAGCAGCTTTTCTAGTAGCTCCTACGAGCAGTACTTC.